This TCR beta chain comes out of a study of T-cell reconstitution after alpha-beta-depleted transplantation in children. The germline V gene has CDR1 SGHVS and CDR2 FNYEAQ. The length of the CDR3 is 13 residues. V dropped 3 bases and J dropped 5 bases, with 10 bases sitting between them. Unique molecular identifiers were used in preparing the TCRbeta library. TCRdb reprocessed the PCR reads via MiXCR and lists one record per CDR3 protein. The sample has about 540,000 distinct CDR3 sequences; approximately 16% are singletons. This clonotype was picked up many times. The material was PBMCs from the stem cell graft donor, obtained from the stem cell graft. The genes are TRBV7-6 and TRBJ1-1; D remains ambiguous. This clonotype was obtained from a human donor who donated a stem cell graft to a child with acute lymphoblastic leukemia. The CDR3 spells CASSLETGTEAFF. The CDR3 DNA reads TGTGCCAGCAGCTTGGAAACGGGGACTGAAGCTTTCTTT.